One and the same sample provided the 12 T cell receptor beta chains below, sequenced in a study of HIV-infected patients and healthy controls. Alpha and beta constant-region primers primed reverse transcription of around 550 ng RNA. Alpha and beta chain libraries were made separately by chain-specific third strand synthesis with multiplexing indices. TCRdb re-called the 5' RACE reads through MiXCR, storing one row per CDR3 protein. The sample contains roughly 20,000 distinct CDR3 sequences, around 10% of which appear only once. All unsorted peripheral T cells were captured because whole blood was used without fractionation. Source material: blood. These receptors were collected from an adult in good health.

This chain uses TRBV6-6 with TRBJ1-1; D possibly corresponds to TRBD1 (5 bases). Germline V lookup: CDR1 MNHNY, CDR2 SVGAGI (reference sequence). Trimming shortened V by 10 bases and J by 9 bases, and 27 bases separated the two germline ends. This CDR3 is built from 15 residues. The CDR3 here is CAILGDGFVSAKAFF. Here the CDR3 DNA reads TGTGCCATCCTCGGGGACGGCTTTGTCTCTGCCAAAGCTTTCTTT.

In this sample, this clonotype is medium-sized. The rearrangement uses TRBV20-1 and TRBJ2-7; TRBD2 aligns across 9 bases. The V and J ends lost 0 bases and 2 bases, in that order; junction bases with no gene match: 8. Germline assignment: CDR1 DFQATT and CDR2 SNEGSKA (reference sequence). The CDR3 consists of 16 residues. CDR3 protein: CSARDATSGGPYEQYF. The CDR3 DNA sequence: TGCAGTGCTAGAGACGCGACTAGCGGAGGACCCTACGAGCAGTACTTC.

The chain links TRBV7-2 to TRBJ2-1; no clear D. V lost 2 bases, J lost 8 bases, and 13 bases lay in between. Germline CDR1 reads SGHTA; CDR2 reads FQGNSA. This CDR3 is 14 amino acids long. The CDR3 spells CASSLRSQHHEQFF. The CDR3 DNA is TGTGCCAGCAGCTTACGGTCGCAGCACCATGAGCAGTTCTTC.

This clonotype was counted at least ten times. The rearrangement links TRBV12-3 or TRBV12-4 to TRBJ2-2, with D hard to call. The V gene lost 3 bases and the J gene lost 7 bases, with 6 bases spanning the gap. The CDR3 spans 12 residues. CDR3 amino acids: CASSFGFGELFF. CDR3 in DNA: TGTGCCAGCAGTTTTGGATTCGGGGAGCTGTTTTTT.

This clonotype was picked up many times. This chain joins TRBV11-2 and TRBJ2-5, with 7 bases that match TRBD1. Germline V gene sequence: CDR1 SGHAT, CDR2 FQNNGV. The V gene end was trimmed by 2 bases and the J gene end by 9 bases; junction bases not matched to a gene: 3. The CDR3 loop spans 12 amino acids. In DNA, the CDR3 is TGTGCCAGCAGCTTACGGGGACAGTCCCAGTACTTC. Translation: CASSLRGQSQYF.

By frequency in the sample, this clonotype is medium-sized. The chain recombines TRBV20-1 with TRBJ2-3; D is tentatively TRBD1 or TRBD2 (6 bases each). Germline-derived CDR1 and CDR2 are DFQATT and SNEGSKA (reference sequence). This CDR3 region has 14 residues. V gave up 5 bases and J gave up 1 base, with 13 bases separating them. CDR3: CSAHREDGTDTQYF. CDR3 bases: TGCAGTGCTCACAGGGAGGACGGCACAGATACGCAGTATTTT.

The V and J genes are TRBV30 and TRBJ2-7; perhaps TRBD1 as D (5 bases). Trimming removed 0 bases at V and 4 bases at J, with 22 bases between. CDR1 and CDR2 from the germline V gene are GTSNPN and SVGIG (reference sequence). The CDR3 has 17 amino acids. As DNA, the CDR3 is TGTGCCTGGAGTGTACCCCTCCGAAGGGGAAGGGGTTACGAGCAGTACTTC. This codes for CAWSVPLRRGRGYEQYF.

This clonotype was seen a handful of times. The chain carries TRBV27 and TRBJ1-2; D gene uncertain. Germline V gene sequence: CDR1 MNHEY, CDR2 SMNVEV (reference sequence). This CDR3 is 13 amino acids long. The germline V and J ends were trimmed by 4 bases and 4 bases, with 10 bases remaining between them. As DNA, the CDR3 is TGTGCCAGCAGTTCGCACGATAGCTATGGCTACACCTTC. Residues: CASSSHDSYGYTF.

This clonotype was observed at least ten times. CDR3 protein: CSARPTSGSFEEQFF. DNA for the CDR3: TGCAGTGCTAGGCCGACTAGCGGGAGTTTTGAAGAGCAGTTCTTC. The rearrangement joins TRBV20-1 to TRBJ2-1; TRBD2 agrees at 12 bases. The CDR3 is 15 residues long. Germline V lookup: CDR1 DFQATT, CDR2 SNEGSKA (reference sequence). With 3 bases clipped from V and 10 bases from J, the junction kept 10 bases outside the gene matches.

This clonotype has at least ten counts. The V call is TRBV19, the J call TRBJ2-1; 7 nucleotides line up with TRBD2. The CDR3 covers 15 residues. Germline loops: CDR1 LNHDA, CDR2 SQIVND (reference sequence). Losses at the gene ends were 5 bases for V and 8 bases for J; bases not matched to a gene: 12. The CDR3: CASSQGLDHLDEQFF. Written as DNA, the CDR3 is TGTGCCAGTAGTCAAGGACTAGACCACTTGGATGAGCAGTTCTTC.

The sample holds many counts of this clonotype. The chain combines TRBV29-1 with TRBJ2-5; possibly TRBD1 for D (5 bases). V was shortened by 8 bases and J by 4 bases, with 23 bases between the two germline ends. In germline, CDR1 is SQVTM, CDR2 ANQGSEA. The CDR3 contains 15 residues. The CDR3 is CSSSKVVARGETQYF. The CDR3 nucleotides are TGCAGCTCTTCGAAGGTGGTAGCTAGGGGAGAGACCCAGTACTTC.

The count of this clonotype is one. The chain joins TRBV10-3 to TRBJ2-7; TRBD2 agrees at 9 bases. Unmatched junction bases numbered 15, after V lost 10 bases and J lost 5 bases. The CDR3 contains 15 residues. CDR1 is ENHRY and CDR2 is SYGVKD in the germline V gene. The CDR3 protein is CASKRAGGPDNEQYF. CDR3 coding DNA: TGTGCCAGCAAGAGGGCGGGAGGGCCAGATAACGAGCAGTACTTC.